These 8 T cell receptor beta chains were sequenced from one sample in a study of blood T cells in healthy people across ages. Together with a sample-barcoded 5' primer, a J-beta primer mix was included in a second PCR lasting about 6 to 12 cycles. Via MiXCR, TCRdb re-called the 5' RACE reads, giving one row per CDR3 protein. The repertoire holds 1.5 million to 2 million distinct CDR3 sequences, about 50% seen once, with about 2.1% in the top ten. The sequencing sample was made of blood. These receptors were taken from a middle-aged woman in good health.

This clonotype was seen a handful of times. The V and J genes are TRBV29-1 and TRBJ2-7, with D possibly TRBD2 on 6 matching bases. V was cut by 0 bases and J by 3 bases, with 24 bases left in between. Germline CDR1 SQVTM, CDR2 ANQGSEA. The CDR3 runs to 18 residues. CDR3 sequence (DNA): TGCAGCGTTGAAGACCCCCGGCGGCGGGACGGCAATCTCTACGAGCAGTACTTC. Residues: CSVEDPRRRDGNLYEQYF.

The CDR3 here is CSVEVLAASNEQFF. Written as DNA, the CDR3 is TGCAGCGTTGAGGTACTAGCGGCCTCTAATGAGCAGTTCTTC. The chain couples TRBV29-1 to TRBJ2-1, with 8 bases fitting TRBD2. From germline, CDR1 is SQVTM and CDR2 ANQGSEA. Unmatched junction bases numbered 8, after V lost 3 bases and J lost 7 bases. The CDR3 length is 14 residues.

This chain uses TRBV18 with TRBJ2-6, with D maybe TRBD1 (6 bases). Germline CDR1 and CDR2: KGHSH and LQKENI. The CDR3 runs 16 residues. V shed 3 bases and J shed 2 bases, with 11 bases lying between them. The CDR3 DNA sequence: TGTGCCAGCTCACCCGGGACAAACCCTGGGGCCAACGTCCTGACTTTC. This translates into CASSPGTNPGANVLTF.

There are many counts of this clonotype. This chain uses TRBV20-1 with TRBJ1-2, with a weak D call TRBD1 (6 bases). Looked up from germline, CDR1 is DFQATT and CDR2 is SNEGSKA (reference sequence). Trimming took 0 bases from V and 6 from J, leaving 11 bases between them. The CDR3 totals 13 residues. The CDR3 loop reads CSAREGAYNGYTF. The CDR3 nucleotides read TGCAGTGCTAGAGAGGGGGCATATAATGGCTACACCTTC.

In its sample, this clonotype was seen a few times. This sequence joins TRBV4-1 and TRBJ2-3, with 7 positions matching TRBD1. The CDR3 loop spans 17 amino acids. In germline, CDR1 is MGHRA, CDR2 YSYEKL. V lost 4 bases to trimming and J lost 1 base; unmatched junction nucleotides: 11. CDR3 protein: CASSPFDKGAGTDTQYF. The DNA for the CDR3 is TGCGCCAGCAGCCCGTTCGATAAGGGGGCTGGCACAGATACGCAGTATTTT.

Only one count was recorded for this clonotype. V is TRBV11-3 and J is TRBJ2-5, with D possibly being TRBD2 (7 bases). CDR1 is SGHNT, CDR2 YENEEA, per germline. CDR3 length equals 13 residues. V was cut by 1 base and J by 11 bases, with 14 bases left in between. The CDR3 is CASSLGGGGLQYF. CDR3 DNA: TGTGCCAGCAGCTTAGGAGGGGGGGGACTACAGTACTTC.

In nucleotides, the CDR3 is TGTGCCAGCAGCTTAAGGTTGGGGAATTCGAACACTGAAGCTTTCTTT. It specifies CASSLRLGNSNTEAFF. The genes are TRBV7-2 and TRBJ1-1; D unresolved. Trimming left V 2 bases short and J 1 base short, with 14 bases between. The CDR3 runs 16 residues. Germline V CDR1 and CDR2: SGHTA, FQGNSA.

This clonotype occurred a few times. The CDR3, as DNA: TGCAGTGCTCCTACCGGGACAGCAAACTCTGGGGCCAACGTCCTGACTTTC. Residues: CSAPTGTANSGANVLTF. The genes are TRBV20-1 and TRBJ2-6; 7 positions match TRBD1. The CDR3 covers 17 residues. CDR1 DFQATT and CDR2 SNEGSKA come from the germline V gene (reference sequence). J gave up 0 bases and V 5 bases, and 10 bases lay outside the gene matches.